This T cell receptor beta chain was recorded in a study of CD8 T cells in ankylosing spondylitis (dated by TCRdb to the late 2010s). In terms of the full investigation: The study profiled T cell receptor beta repertoires in healthy donors and ankylosing spondylitis patients to find disease-linked TCR variants. The full study cohort comprised around 25 ankylosing spondylitis patients and 85 to 120 healthy donors. Samples of peripheral blood were taken, and for ankylosing spondylitis patients, synovial fluid was collected as well. On the study overall, not on this receptor specifically: Some of the motif variants had been reported before in the synovial fluid and blood of reactive arthritis patients, a finding that suggests common disease-initiation mechanisms. A CD8+ phenotype was shown by the disease-linked clones, which were found at relatively low frequencies in peripheral blood. A TCR beta motif of several highly homologous amino acid variants appeared characteristic of blood from ankylosing spondylitis patients. Significant enrichment of the disease-linked clones was reported in matched synovial fluid samples from ankylosing spondylitis patients.

This sample was sequenced with an Illumina HiSeq 2500. Quantitative 5'-RACE with molecular barcodes was used to prepare TCR beta libraries. Per the source publication's procedure: A new computational method, built on a probabilistic model of VDJ rearrangement, was used to identify disease-linked TCR variants. The public reads were quality trimmed at Q25 with fastp and then assembled into clones with MiXCR by TCRdb, keeping productive beta chains. Identical CDR3 protein sequences are pooled into one entry, listed with their most common genes and DNA. In this record, the V and J calls reflect TCRdb's handling and not the investigators' own analysis. For this sample the table gives around 130,000 distinct CDR3 sequences, of which around 9.7% were detected only once. In total, the top ten clones hold about 3.3% of the sample. This clonotype showed up many times. Its antigen is not yet known. The sample holds no much larger clone one base away, and base qualities are not on file.

CDR1 DFQATT and CDR2 SNEGSKA were looked up in the germline V gene (reference sequence). From cysteine to phenylalanine, the CDR3 is 15 amino acids long. The CDR3 DNA has 45 bases and is translated from base 1. V and J are trimmed by 5 bases and 1 base, and the gene matches miss 6 bases of the junction. The sequence links TRBV20-1 to TRBJ1-4; TRBD1 agrees with 8 junctional bases. Sequencing was done on a sample of blood, either unsorted or a sorted T cell fraction (not recorded which). This TCR came from a male donor with ankylosing spondylitis or in good health (not recorded which). CDR3 reads: CSAAEGTGTNEKLFF. The nucleotide sequence is TGCAGTGCTGCCGAAGGGACAGGAACTAATGAAAAACTGTTTTTT.